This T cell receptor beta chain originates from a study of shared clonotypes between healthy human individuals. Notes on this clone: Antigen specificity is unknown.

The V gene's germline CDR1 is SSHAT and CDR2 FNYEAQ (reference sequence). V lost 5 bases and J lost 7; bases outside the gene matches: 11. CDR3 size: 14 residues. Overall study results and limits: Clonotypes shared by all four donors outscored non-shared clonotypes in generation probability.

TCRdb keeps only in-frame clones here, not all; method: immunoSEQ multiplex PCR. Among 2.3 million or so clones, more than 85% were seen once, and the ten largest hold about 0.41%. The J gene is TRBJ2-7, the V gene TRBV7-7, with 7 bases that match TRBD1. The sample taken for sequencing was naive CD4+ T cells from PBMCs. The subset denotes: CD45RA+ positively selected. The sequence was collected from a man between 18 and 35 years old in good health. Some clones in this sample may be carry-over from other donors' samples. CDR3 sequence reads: CASSTSGGTAEQYF. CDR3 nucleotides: TGTGCCAGCAGCACGAGCGGTGGGACAGCAGAGCAGTACTTC. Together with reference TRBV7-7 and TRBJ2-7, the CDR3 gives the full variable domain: GAGVSQSPRYKVTKRGQDVTLRCDPISSHATLYWYQQALGQGPEFLTYFNYEAQPDKSGLPSDRFSAERPEGSISTLTIQRTEQRDSAMYRCASSTSGGTAEQYFGPGTRLTVT.